Below, one TCR beta chain is given with its context. The antigen is undetermined. The data were produced by immunoSEQ multiplex PCR, yet TCRdb's version contains in-frame clones alone and is incomplete. The table includes 30,000 to 40,000 clones, about 70% detected once. The sample originates from a study of vaccination effects on CD4 cells after COVID-19. Antigen-specific CD4+ T cells were expanded with viral peptide pools in the ViraFEST assay before sequencing. With more than nine days of culture completed, CD4+ T cells were isolated. Participants each got two BNT162b2 or mRNA-1273 vaccine doses. From germline, CDR1 is SGHRS and CDR2 YFSETQ. V dropped 4 bases and J dropped 3; count of bases not matched to a gene: 7. The CDR3 has 17 amino acids.

The TCR was taken from a human donor who received a COVID-19 vaccine. The sequencing here drew on CD4+ T cells from PBMCs cultured with HCoV-229E spike peptides, taken after COVID-19 vaccination. The chain employs TRBV5-1 and TRBJ2-6; 10 positions match TRBD1. The CDR3 here is CASSQGDRGDGANVLTF. The CDR3 bases are TGCGCCAGCAGCCAAGGGGACAGGGGAGATGGGGCCAACGTCCTGACTTTC.